These T cell receptor beta chains were read from a single sample in a study of T cells in Graves' hyperthyroidism and ophthalmopathy. TCRdb re-called the multiplex PCR reads with MiXCR, one entry per CDR3 protein. Of 200,000 to 250,000 distinct CDR3 sequences in the sample, about a sixth were seen once. Sequencing was done on a sample of blood. The receptors originated from a woman aged 18-29 years with Graves' ophthalmopathy. CDR3s include the opening cysteine and the closing phenylalanine or tryptophan. D genes are given only for firm matches. Not every row has a clone size; where given, it reads once, few, many or a size class.

D gene,V gene,J gene,clone size,CDR3 DNA,CDR3 protein
TRBD2,TRBV2,TRBJ2-3,.,TGTGCCAGCAGTGAATTATGGGGACTAGCGGGAGGCCGCACAGATACGCAGTATTTT,CASSELWGLAGGRTDTQYF
TRBD2,TRBV12-3/TRBV12-4,TRBJ2-7,.,TGTGCCAGCAGTTTGTCGGCTAGCGGGGGGGACGAGCAGTACTTC,CASSLSASGGDEQYF
.,TRBV30,TRBJ1-2,.,TGTGCCTGGACCCGGGGACACACTAAACTCCGCTACACCTTC,CAWTRGHTKLRYTF
.,TRBV5-6,TRBJ2-5,many,TGTGCCAGCAGCTTACCGGGTATCCAAGAGACCCAGTACTTC,CASSLPGIQETQYF
TRBD1,TRBV6-1,TRBJ2-1,many,TGTGCCAGCAGTTCCCCCGGGACAGGGCTGTACAATGAGCAGTTCTTC,CASSSPGTGLYNEQFF
TRBD1,TRBV6-2/TRBV6-3,TRBJ1-5,.,TGTGCCAGCAACCGAGACAGGGAAGGTCAGCCCCAGCATTTT,CASNRDREGQPQHF
.,TRBV7-9,TRBJ1-1,many,TGTGCCAGCAGCTTCCTGGGTGATGAAGCTTTCTTT,CASSFLGDEAFF
TRBD1,TRBV6-5,TRBJ2-2,.,TGTGCCAGCCGTCGGACAGGCACCGGGGAGCTGTTTTTT,CASRRTGTGELFF
TRBD2,TRBV20-1,TRBJ2-3,many,TGCAGTGCTAGAGTTTATGCGGGAGCCCAGGATACGCAGTATTTT,CSARVYAGAQDTQYF
TRBD1,TRBV28,TRBJ1-6,many,TGTGCCAGCAGCACAACAGGGGCACGTTCACCCCTCCACTTT,CASSTTGARSPLHF
TRBD1,TRBV20-1,TRBJ1-2,.,TGCAGTGCTAGAGACAGGGGGCTTGACTATGGCTACACCTTC,CSARDRGLDYGYTF
TRBD2,TRBV20-1,TRBJ2-7,many,TGCAGTGCAATCCCGGGACTAGCGGGAGTAACCCCCTACGAGCAGTACTTC,CSAIPGLAGVTPYEQYF
.,TRBV19,TRBJ2-2,many,TGTGCCAGTAGTATAGATGTGGTCGGGGAGCTGTTTTTT,CASSIDVVGELFF
TRBD1,TRBV28,TRBJ1-1,.,TGTGCCAGTAATGGGGGACAGGGGTTGTCTGAAGCTTTCTTT,CASNGGQGLSEAFF